The next 27 T cell receptor beta chains were all read from a single sample in a study of cytomegalovirus exposure and HLA in healthy donors. Primers for the PCR totalled 60 Vbeta and 13 Jbeta. Libraries were prepared by immunoSEQ multiplex PCR; TCRdb keeps only in-frame clonotypes and omits some of them. Of 80,000 to 100,000 clones in the sample, 70% to 80% were seen once. Sequencing used PBMCs. The source of these receptors is a man in his forties in good health and CMV-seronegative.

This clone counts as medium-sized (0.01 to 0.1%). The chain couples TRBV27 to TRBJ1-6; maybe TRBD1 (5 bases). Germline lookup yields CDR1 MNHEY and CDR2 SMNVEV (reference sequence). V dropped 1 base and J dropped 8 bases, with 9 bases sitting between them. The CDR3 is 14 residues long. CDR3 DNA sequence: TGTGCCAGCAGTTTATGGGGGGGGGATTCACCCCTCCACTTT. Its protein product is CASSLWGGDSPLHF.

The chain employs TRBV19 and TRBJ1-4; no clear D gene. Germline V gives CDR1 LNHDA, CDR2 SQIVND (reference sequence). The CDR3 extends over 16 amino acids. V was trimmed by 6 bases and J by 0 bases, leaving 14 bases between them. For the CDR3, the DNA is TGTGCCAGTAGAGGAGCGATAGTTGCAACTAATGAAAAACTGTTTTTT. Amino acid sequence: CASRGAIVATNEKLFF.

The V call is TRBV2, the J call TRBJ2-7; 7 bases fit TRBD2. The CDR3 loop spans 14 amino acids. Trimming took 4 bases from V and 7 from J; bases not matched to a gene: 10. CDR1 is SNHLY, CDR2 FYNNEI, per germline. The CDR3 DNA reads TGTGCCAGCAGTGGGGAGGGAGTAAGCGGTGAGCAGTACTTC. Translation gives CASSGEGVSGEQYF.

V is TRBV25-1 and J is TRBJ1-2, with 7 bases that match TRBD1. The J segment lost 0 bases and the V segment lost 5 bases, leaving 3 bases of the junction unmatched. Germline V CDR1 and CDR2: MGHDK, SYGVNS. The CDR3 has 14 residues. CDR3 protein: CASSHRGPNYGYTF. The CDR3 nucleotides are TGTGCCAGCAGTCACAGGGGCCCTAACTATGGCTACACCTTC.

The chain carries TRBV11-2 and TRBJ2-1, with 14 bases identical to TRBD2. V dropped 0 bases and J dropped 7; count of bases not matched to a gene: 11. Germline V CDR1 and CDR2: SGHAT, FQNNGV. The CDR3 sequence is 19 residues long. CDR3 nucleotides: TGTGCCAGCAGCTTAGAAGTTTGGACTAGCGGGGGGACTGGGAATGAGCAGTTCTTC. This translates into CASSLEVWTSGGTGNEQFF.

This chain uses TRBV29-1 with TRBJ1-1; D is unclear. The CDR3 is 12 amino acids. The V end was cut by 5 bases, the J end by 3 bases, with 10 bases between. CDR1 and CDR2 from the germline V gene are SQVTM and ANQGSEA. CDR3 protein: CSVFSGDTEAFF. The CDR3 DNA reads as TGCAGCGTTTTTTCCGGGGACACTGAAGCTTTCTTT.

The rearrangement uses TRBV6-4 and TRBJ2-3; D possibly corresponds to TRBD2 (6 bases). Germline-derived CDR1 and CDR2 are MRHNA and SNTAGT. Deletions cut 7 bases from V and 0 bases from J, with 11 bases between. The CDR3 has 14 residues. The CDR3 nucleotides are TGTGCCAGCAAGGGAGGCCGAAGCACAGATACGCAGTATTTT. Protein: CASKGGRSTDTQYF.

The genes are TRBV25-1 and TRBJ1-2, with unresolved D. Germline loops: CDR1 MGHDK, CDR2 SYGVNS. With 4 bases removed from V and 5 bases from J, the gap between germline ends came to 5 bases. The CDR3 runs to 11 residues. CDR3 bases: TGTGCCAGCAGTGCTCCGTATGGCTACACCTTC. Its translation is CASSAPYGYTF.

V and J are TRBV4-2 and TRBJ2-7; 8 bases are a match to TRBD2. V lost 0 bases to trimming and J lost 0 bases; unmatched junction nucleotides: 4. CDR3 length equals 16 residues. Per germline, CDR1 LGHNA and CDR2 YNFKEQ. The CDR3 nucleotides read TGTGCCAGCAGCCAAGAGACCGGGAGGGTCTCCTACGAGCAGTACTTC. This translates into CASSQETGRVSYEQYF.

The CDR3 spells CASRGQRTGELFF. As DNA, the CDR3 is TGTGCCAGCAGAGGACAGCGGACCGGGGAGCTGTTTTTT. This chain joins TRBV6-5 and TRBJ2-2, with D tentatively TRBD1 (6 bases). The V and J ends lost 6 bases and 5 bases respectively, with 10 bases between them. CDR3 length: 13 residues. Germline V gene data show CDR1 as MNHEY and CDR2 as SVGAGI.

CDR3 DNA: TGTGCCAGCAGTTCACCGGGACAGGGGGCTGGCGGGGAGCTGTTTTTT. Encoded protein: CASSSPGQGAGGELFF. The J gene is TRBJ2-2, the V gene TRBV28; 12 positions match TRBD1. Germline trimming cut 4 bases from V and 7 bases from J; bases unmatched to any gene: 7. CDR3 length equals 16 residues. Germline assignment: CDR1 MDHEN and CDR2 SYDVKM.

The rearrangement joins TRBV28 to TRBJ2-5; 7 nucleotides agree with TRBD2. Germline V gene lookup returns CDR1 MDHEN and CDR2 SYDVKM. V lost 3 bases, J lost 5 bases, and 6 bases stayed unmatched. This CDR3 comprises 14 residues. The CDR3 DNA sequence: TGTGCCAGCAGTTTGGGAGGGGCCTGGGAGACCCAGTACTTC. This gives the protein CASSLGGAWETQYF. The variable domain in full, completed from reference TRBV28 and TRBJ2-5, reads DVKVTQSSRYLVKRTGEKVFLECVQDMDHENMFWYRQDPGLGLRLIYFSYDVKMKEKGDIPEGYSVSREKKERFSLILESASTNQTSMYLCASSLGGAWETQYFGPGTRLLVL.

The V call is TRBV2, the J call TRBJ2-7, with 8 bases lining up with TRBD2. The V gene's germline CDR1 is SNHLY and CDR2 FYNNEI. J lost 2 bases, V lost 3 bases, and 3 bases had no gene match. The CDR3 sequence is 14 residues long. CDR3 region: CASSELAGTYEQYF. In DNA, the CDR3 is TGTGCCAGCAGTGAGCTAGCGGGTACCTACGAGCAGTACTTC.

This chain connects TRBV4-1 to TRBJ2-1; a possible D gene is TRBD2 (6 bases). Germline V gene data show CDR1 as MGHRA and CDR2 as YSYEKL. The CDR3 has 16 amino acids. Trimming left V 3 bases short and J 0 bases short, with 12 bases between. The CDR3 reads CASSHTGTASYNEQFF. DNA for the CDR3: TGCGCCAGCAGCCATACCGGGACTGCCTCCTACAATGAGCAGTTCTTC.

This rearrangement joins TRBV7-9 to TRBJ2-1; TRBD1 might be the D (6 bases). Germline-derived CDR1 and CDR2 are SEHNR and FQNEAQ (reference sequence). The CDR3 sequence is 15 residues long. With 3 bases removed from V and 7 bases from J, the gap between germline ends came to 16 bases. The DNA of the CDR3 is TGTGCCAGCAGCTTCCAGGGGACAATGGGGAATGAGCAGTTCTTC. Its protein product is CASSFQGTMGNEQFF.

The chain employs TRBV28 and TRBJ1-5; D perhaps matches TRBD1 (5 bases). CDR1 and CDR2 (germline): MDHEN, SYDVKM. V lost 2 bases and J lost 4, with 15 bases in between. The CDR3 has 16 amino acids. As DNA, the CDR3 is TGTGCCAGCAGTTTACCCAGATCACAGGCTAATCAGCCCCAGCATTTT. Its translation: CASSLPRSQANQPQHF.

V usage is TRBV27 and J usage is TRBJ2-6, with a tentative D call TRBD1 (6 bases). Trimming pared 6 bases from V and 2 bases from J, leaving 8 bases between. The length of the CDR3 is 14 residues. CDR1 and CDR2 from the germline V gene are MNHEY and SMNVEV (reference sequence). Here the CDR3 reads CASRSGAGANVLTF. The CDR3 nucleotides are TGTGCCAGCAGATCAGGGGCTGGGGCCAACGTCCTGACTTTC.

This chain joins TRBV6-5 and TRBJ2-3, with TRBD2 as a possible D gene (6 bases). The germline V gene has CDR1 MNHEY and CDR2 SVGAGI. Trimming removed 6 bases from V and 4 bases from J, with 14 bases in between. The CDR3 sequence is 14 residues long. The DNA for the CDR3 is TGTGCCAGCAGGGAAACCGGGGGACCAGATACGCAGTATTTT. Its protein product is CASRETGGPDTQYF.

The chain uses TRBV19 and TRBJ1-3, with D perhaps matching TRBD1 (5 bases). The CDR3 extends over 14 amino acids. Trimming took 5 bases from V and 1 from J, leaving 9 bases between them. The germline gives CDR1 LNHDA, CDR2 SQIVND (reference sequence). The CDR3 DNA reads TGTGCCAGTAGTCCGGGGGGGTCTGGAAACACCATATATTTT. Translating gives CASSPGGSGNTIYF.

The V and J genes are TRBV29-1 and TRBJ2-1; TRBD1 matches 10 bases. Germline V gene lookup returns CDR1 SQVTM and CDR2 ANQGSEA. The CDR3 runs 14 residues. Germline trimming cut 7 bases from V and 6 bases from J; bases unmatched to any gene: 9. The CDR3 sequence: CSASGTGVANEQFF. The CDR3 bases are TGCAGCGCCTCCGGGACAGGGGTGGCCAATGAGCAGTTCTTC.

The chain joins TRBV27 to TRBJ1-4; 7 bases map to TRBD1. The CDR3 is 15 residues long. The germline gives CDR1 MNHEY, CDR2 SMNVEV (reference sequence). V gave up 5 bases and J gave up 8 bases; unmatched junction bases: 11. The CDR3: CASSNIGGLGEKLFF. In nucleotides, the CDR3 is TGTGCCAGCAGTAACATAGGGGGCCTTGGGGAAAAACTGTTTTTT.

This sequence joins TRBV30 and TRBJ1-4; 8 bases match TRBD1. The CDR3 spans 14 residues. Germline CDR1 GTSNPN, CDR2 SVGIG (reference sequence). The V gene end was trimmed by 4 bases and the J gene end by 12 bases; junction bases not matched to a gene: 13. The CDR3 bases are TGTGCCTGGACCTTTGGACAGGGCGGAAGAGAACTGTTTTTT. This sequence encodes CAWTFGQGGRELFF.

This clone has only one observation. The chain employs TRBV2 and TRBJ1-5; TRBD1 might be the D (6 bases). This CDR3 contains 16 residues. Trimming removed 3 bases from V and 5 bases from J, with 17 bases in between. CDR1 is SNHLY, CDR2 FYNNEI, per germline. The CDR3 nucleotides read TGTGCCAGCAGTGACCCCTGGGATGGGGGCCATCAGCCCCAGCATTTT. Translation gives CASSDPWDGGHQPQHF.

The J gene is TRBJ1-5, the V gene TRBV28; no reliable D call. This CDR3 has 14 amino acids. The V end lost 2 bases, the J end lost 1 base, and 6 bases lay between the germline ends. The germline gives CDR1 MDHEN, CDR2 SYDVKM. The CDR3, as DNA: TGTGCCAGCAGTTTAGGACTGAGCAATCAGCCCCAGCATTTT. Amino acids: CASSLGLSNQPQHF.

This chain connects TRBV4-2 to TRBJ2-1, with TRBD2 matching over 10 bases. The CDR3 runs 15 residues. Germline V gene sequence: CDR1 LGHNA, CDR2 YNFKEQ. The J segment lost 4 bases and the V segment lost 0 bases, leaving 0 bases of the junction unmatched. CDR3 in DNA: TGTGCCAGCAGCCAAGATAGCGGGGGGTACAATGAGCAGTTCTTC. Its protein is CASSQDSGGYNEQFF.

The genes are TRBV11-2 and TRBJ2-2; D possibly corresponds to TRBD2 (7 bases). CDR1 is SGHAT and CDR2 is FQNNGV in the germline V gene. The CDR3 has 14 amino acids. V was pared by 5 bases and J by 7 bases, with 14 bases between. The CDR3 DNA follows: TGTGCCAGCAGCCCCGAGGGAGGGGGCGGGGAGCTGTTTTTT. Translated: CASSPEGGGGELFF.

The V and J genes are TRBV7-6 and TRBJ2-7, with 10 nucleotides matching TRBD1. This CDR3 region has 15 residues. After removal of 1 base from V and 2 bases from J, the junction contained 2 bases not matched to a gene. Germline V gives CDR1 SGHVS, CDR2 FNYEAQ. CDR3 loop: CASSLEGQGTYEQYF. In nucleotides, the CDR3 is TGTGCCAGCAGCTTAGAGGGACAGGGGACCTACGAGCAGTACTTC.